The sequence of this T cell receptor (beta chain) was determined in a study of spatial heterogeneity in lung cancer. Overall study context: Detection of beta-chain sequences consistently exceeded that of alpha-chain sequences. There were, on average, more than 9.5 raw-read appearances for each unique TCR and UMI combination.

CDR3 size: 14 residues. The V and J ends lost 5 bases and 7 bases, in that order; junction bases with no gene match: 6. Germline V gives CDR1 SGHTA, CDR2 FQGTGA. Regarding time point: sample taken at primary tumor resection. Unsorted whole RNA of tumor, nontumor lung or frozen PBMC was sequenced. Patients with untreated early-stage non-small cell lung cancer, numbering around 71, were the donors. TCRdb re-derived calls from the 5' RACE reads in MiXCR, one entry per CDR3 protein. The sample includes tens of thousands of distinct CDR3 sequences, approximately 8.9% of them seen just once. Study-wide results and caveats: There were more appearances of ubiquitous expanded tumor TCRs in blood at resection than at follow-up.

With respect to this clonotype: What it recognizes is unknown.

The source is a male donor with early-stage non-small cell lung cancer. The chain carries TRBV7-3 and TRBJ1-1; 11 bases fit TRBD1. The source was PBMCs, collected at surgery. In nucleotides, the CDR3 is TGTGCCAGCAGCCCCCGGACAGGGGGCTTTGAAGCTTTCTTT. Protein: CASSPRTGGFEAFF.